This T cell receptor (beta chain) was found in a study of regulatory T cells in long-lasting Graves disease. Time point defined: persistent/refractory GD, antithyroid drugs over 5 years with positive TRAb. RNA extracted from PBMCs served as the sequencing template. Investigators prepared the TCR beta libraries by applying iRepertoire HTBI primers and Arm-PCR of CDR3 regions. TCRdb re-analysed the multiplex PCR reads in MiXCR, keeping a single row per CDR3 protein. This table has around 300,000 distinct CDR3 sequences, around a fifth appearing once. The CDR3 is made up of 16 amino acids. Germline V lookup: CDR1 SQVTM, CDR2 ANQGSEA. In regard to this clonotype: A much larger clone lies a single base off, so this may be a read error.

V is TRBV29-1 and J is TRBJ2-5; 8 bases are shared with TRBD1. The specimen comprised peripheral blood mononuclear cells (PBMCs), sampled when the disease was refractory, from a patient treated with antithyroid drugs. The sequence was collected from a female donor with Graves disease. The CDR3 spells CTNPWWAGGTQETQYF. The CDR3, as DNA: TGCACCAATCCCTGGTGGGCAGGGGGCACACAAGAGACCCAGTACTTC.